Shown below are 3 T cell receptor beta chains from a single sample sequenced in a study of shared clonotypes between healthy human individuals. Profiling relied on immunoSEQ multiplex PCR, and the TCRdb table lists in-frame clones only, not all of them. The repertoire holds about 680,000 clones, with 73% as singletons. Sequencing input: memory CD4+ T cells sorted from blood. The subset was: CD45RA-negative fraction. The source of these receptors is a young woman in good health.

The J gene is TRBJ2-7, the V gene TRBV12-5; D assignment may be TRBD1 or TRBD2 (5 bases each). Germline assignment: CDR1 LGHNT and CDR2 FRNRAP. Trimming removed 8 bases at V and 5 bases at J, with 16 bases between. The CDR3 is 13 residues long. The CDR3: CASSIGGLNEQYF. The CDR3 region has the DNA TGTGCTAGTTCGATTGGGGGTCTCAACGAGCAGTACTTC.

This clone was found once. This sequence joins TRBV7-9 and TRBJ2-7, with 7 bases identical to TRBD1. Germline CDR1 reads SEHNR; CDR2 reads FQNEAQ (reference sequence). The V and J ends lost 3 bases and 0 bases, in that order; junction bases with no gene match: 2. This CDR3 is 14 amino acids long. CDR3 region: CASSLGQSSYEQYF. For the CDR3, the DNA is TGTGCCAGCAGCTTGGGACAGAGCTCCTACGAGCAGTACTTC.

The gene calls are TRBV28 and TRBJ2-6; D is perhaps TRBD1 (6 bases). The germline CDR1 and CDR2 sequences are MDHEN and SYDVKM. The germline V and J ends were trimmed by 4 bases and 0 bases, with 19 bases remaining between them. The CDR3 length is 19 residues. CDR3 nucleotides: TGTGCCAGCAGTTCCCTGGGGGCGTGGGGTTCCTCTGGGGCCAACGTCCTGACTTTC. Translated, it gives CASSSLGAWGSSGANVLTF.